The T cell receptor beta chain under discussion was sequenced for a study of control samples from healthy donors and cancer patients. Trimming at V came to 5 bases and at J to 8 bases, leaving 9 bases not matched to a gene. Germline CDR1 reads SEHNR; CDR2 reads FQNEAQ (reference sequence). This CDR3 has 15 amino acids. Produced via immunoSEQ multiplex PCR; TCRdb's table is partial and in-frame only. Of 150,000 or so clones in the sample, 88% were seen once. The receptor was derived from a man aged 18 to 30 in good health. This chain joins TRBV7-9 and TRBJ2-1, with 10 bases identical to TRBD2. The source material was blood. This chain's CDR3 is CASSLQRGGRDEQFF. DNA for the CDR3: TGTGCCAGCAGCCTTCAGCGGGGGGGCCGAGATGAGCAGTTCTTC.